These T cell receptor beta chains were read from a single sample in a study of blood T cell repertoires in COVID-19. Some clones are missing from TCRdb's copy, which holds only in-frame ones; the method was immunoSEQ multiplex PCR. Of fewer than 150,000 clones listed, about 85% are singletons. Material: peripheral blood. These receptor sequences come from a human donor in a cohort sampled during active COVID-19. CDR3s include the opening cysteine and the closing phenylalanine or tryptophan. D genes are given only for firm matches. The size entry is marked missing in some rows and otherwise reads once, few, many or a size class.

>NA|TRBV6-5|NA|TRBJ1-2
CASRLLQGHYTF
TGTGCCAGCAGGCTCCTCCAGGGGCACTACACCTTC
>NA|TRBV5-1|TRBD2|TRBJ2-5
CASSPSGRVNQETQYF
TGCGCCAGCAGTCCTAGCGGGAGAGTCAACCAAGAGACCCAGTACTTC
>NA|TRBV2|NA|TRBJ1-4
CASSEREKLFF
TGTGCCAGCAGTGAACGGGAAAAACTGTTTTTT
>NA|TRBV2|TRBD1|TRBJ1-1
CASSASPGQGATRVTEAFF
TGTGCCAGCAGTGCCTCACCGGGACAGGGGGCGACGCGGGTCACTGAAGCTTTCTTT
>NA|TRBV7-2|TRBD1|TRBJ2-3
CASSFPGQPDTQYF
TGTGCCAGCAGCTTCCCGGGACAGCCAGATACGCAGTATTTT
>NA|TRBV11-3|NA|TRBJ2-1
CASSLLRGNEQFF
TGTGCCAGCAGCCTTCTTAGGGGGAATGAGCAGTTCTTC
>NA|TRBV18|TRBD1|TRBJ1-5
CASSPQGEVQPQHF
TGTGCCAGCTCACCCCAGGGGGAAGTTCAGCCCCAGCATTTT
>once|TRBV18|TRBD2|TRBJ2-1
CASSPPGLAGAEEQFF
TGTGCCAGCTCACCACCAGGACTAGCGGGGGCTGAGGAGCAGTTCTTC
>NA|TRBV9|TRBD2|TRBJ2-1
CASSVGAGDTYNEQFF
TGTGCCAGCAGCGTAGGGGCGGGGGATACCTACAATGAGCAGTTCTTC
>NA|TRBV13|NA|TRBJ2-1
CASSLSAIPEQFF
TGTGCCAGCAGCTTAAGCGCGATCCCTGAGCAGTTCTTC
>once|TRBV9|NA|TRBJ1-1
CASSVFWTTGEAFF
TGTGCCAGCAGCGTATTTTGGACAACTGGTGAAGCTTTCTTT
>once|TRBV27|NA|TRBJ2-3
CASRSPGFDTQYF
TGTGCCAGCAGAAGCCCGGGGTTTGATACGCAGTATTTT
>NA|TRBV5-1|TRBD1|TRBJ2-6
CASSRDRAGANVLTF
TGCGCCAGCAGCCGGGACAGGGCTGGGGCCAACGTCCTGACTTTC
>NA|TRBV7-6|NA|TRBJ2-7
CASSSPQTYEQYF
TGTGCCAGCAGTTCACCCCAGACCTACGAGCAGTACTTC
>few|TRBV19|TRBD1|TRBJ1-5
CASQDRVGQPQHF
TGTGCCAGCCAAGACAGGGTAGGTCAGCCCCAGCATTTT
>NA|TRBV5-1|NA|TRBJ2-5
CASSQKIAAETQYF
TGCGCCAGCAGCCAAAAGATAGCCGCGGAGACCCAGTACTTC
>NA|TRBV30|TRBD2|TRBJ2-1
CASRTSGNLYNEQFF
TGTGCCTCGAGGACTAGCGGGAACCTCTACAATGAGCAGTTCTTC
>NA|TRBV19|TRBD2|TRBJ2-3
CASSIVHGGIITDTQYF
TGTGCCAGTAGTATAGTACACGGGGGGATAATCACAGATACGCAGTATTTT
>NA|TRBV5-1|TRBD2|TRBJ2-1
CASSLAASGTISYNEQFF
TGCGCCAGCAGCTTGGCAGCTAGCGGGACAATCTCCTACAATGAGCAGTTCTTC
>NA|TRBV11-3|NA|TRBJ2-2
CASSLDILTGELFF
TGTGCCAGCAGCTTGGACATCCTCACCGGGGAGCTGTTTTTT
>NA|TRBV6-6|NA|TRBJ2-1
CASTQISQGNNEQFF
TGTGCCAGCACCCAGATTTCACAGGGAAACAATGAGCAGTTCTTC
>NA|TRBV6-5|TRBD2|TRBJ2-3
CASSLAGAPDTQYF
TGTGCCAGCAGTCTAGCGGGAGCTCCTGATACGCAGTATTTT
>once|TRBV6-5|NA|TRBJ2-1
CASSYSRHGGNEQFF
TGTGCCAGCAGTTACTCGAGGCATGGAGGAAATGAGCAGTTCTTC
>NA|TRBV6-5|NA|TRBJ1-2
CATQAVYGYTF
TGTGCCACCCAAGCCGTCTATGGCTACACCTTC
>NA|TRBV3-1/TRBV3-2|TRBD1|TRBJ1-2
CASSDGTGNYGYTF
TGTGCCAGCAGCGATGGGACAGGGAACTATGGCTACACCTTC
>NA|TRBV19|NA|TRBJ1-3
CASSIRGQPLSGNTIYF
TGTGCCAGTAGTATTCGTGGGCAGCCCCTCTCTGGAAACACCATATATTTT
>NA|TRBV30|TRBD2|TRBJ2-5
CAWSVKRLAGGHQETQYF
TGTGCCTGGAGTGTAAAGCGGCTAGCGGGAGGTCACCAAGAGACCCAGTACTTC
>NA|TRBV5-8|NA|TRBJ2-2
CASSLGMAGTGELFF
TGTGCCAGCAGCTTGGGGATGGCAGGCACCGGGGAGCTGTTTTTT
>NA|TRBV11-3|NA|TRBJ1-1
CASSHNDEGTEAFF
TGTGCCAGCAGCCACAACGACGAGGGCACTGAAGCTTTCTTT
>NA|TRBV5-1|TRBD1|TRBJ2-7
CASSLNRGSYEQYF
TGCGCCAGCAGCTTGAACAGGGGTTCCTACGAGCAGTACTTC
>once|TRBV7-2|TRBD2|TRBJ2-1
CASSKLAGTRVSYNEQFF
TGTGCCAGCAGCAAACTAGCGGGGACTCGTGTCTCCTACAATGAGCAGTTCTTC
>NA|TRBV7-3|NA|TRBJ2-2
CASSPLRADTGELFF
TGTGCCAGCAGCCCCCTCAGGGCCGACACCGGGGAGCTGTTTTTT
>NA|TRBV19|NA|TRBJ1-6
CASSVTGSNSPLHF
TGTGCCAGTAGTGTGACAGGTTCGAATTCACCCCTCCACTTT
>NA|TRBV6-5|NA|TRBJ1-2
CASSYSSPGSNYGYTF
TGTGCCAGCAGTTACTCGAGTCCGGGGTCTAACTATGGCTACACCTTC
>NA|TRBV6-5|TRBD1|TRBJ1-1
CASSSTGAGSGTEAFF
TGTGCCAGCAGTTCGACAGGGGCGGGGTCGGGCACTGAAGCTTTCTTT
>NA|TRBV7-3|TRBD1|TRBJ1-1
CASSPSGGILGEAFF
TGTGCCAGCAGCCCCTCAGGGGGCATACTGGGTGAAGCTTTCTTT
>NA|TRBV4-3|NA|TRBJ1-4
CASSQDYLATNEKLFF
TGCGCCAGCAGCCAAGATTACCTAGCAACTAATGAAAAACTGTTTTTT
>NA|TRBV20-1|NA|TRBJ1-1
CSARETEAFF
TGCAGTGCTAGGGAGACTGAAGCTTTCTTT
>NA|TRBV4-3|NA|TRBJ1-1
CASSLGQTNTEAFF
TGCGCCAGCAGCCTCGGACAGACGAACACTGAAGCTTTCTTT
>NA|TRBV7-2|TRBD1|TRBJ1-1
CASSFTKRGGRPEAFF
TGTGCCAGCAGCTTTACCAAGCGAGGGGGCCGGCCCGAAGCTTTCTTT
>NA|TRBV11-2|TRBD1|TRBJ1-1
CASSPTGVFTEAFF
TGTGCCAGCAGTCCAACAGGGGTGTTCACTGAAGCTTTCTTT
>NA|TRBV19|TRBD1|TRBJ2-5
CASSLQGEETQYF
TGTGCCAGTAGCCTACAGGGGGAGGAGACCCAGTACTTC
>NA|TRBV13|NA|TRBJ1-1
CASSSGGEGSTEAFF
TGTGCCAGCAGCTCGGGTGGGGAGGGGAGCACTGAAGCTTTCTTT
>NA|TRBV9|NA|TRBJ2-5
CASSVSGKETQYF
TGTGCCAGCAGCGTATCCGGGAAAGAGACCCAGTACTTC
>NA|TRBV3-1/TRBV3-2|TRBD2|TRBJ2-3
CASSRTSGENTQYF
TGTGCCAGCAGCCGGACTAGCGGGGAAAATACGCAGTATTTT
>NA|TRBV5-4|TRBD1|TRBJ2-5
CASSGQGRETQYF
TGTGCCAGCAGCGGACAGGGAAGAGAGACCCAGTACTTC